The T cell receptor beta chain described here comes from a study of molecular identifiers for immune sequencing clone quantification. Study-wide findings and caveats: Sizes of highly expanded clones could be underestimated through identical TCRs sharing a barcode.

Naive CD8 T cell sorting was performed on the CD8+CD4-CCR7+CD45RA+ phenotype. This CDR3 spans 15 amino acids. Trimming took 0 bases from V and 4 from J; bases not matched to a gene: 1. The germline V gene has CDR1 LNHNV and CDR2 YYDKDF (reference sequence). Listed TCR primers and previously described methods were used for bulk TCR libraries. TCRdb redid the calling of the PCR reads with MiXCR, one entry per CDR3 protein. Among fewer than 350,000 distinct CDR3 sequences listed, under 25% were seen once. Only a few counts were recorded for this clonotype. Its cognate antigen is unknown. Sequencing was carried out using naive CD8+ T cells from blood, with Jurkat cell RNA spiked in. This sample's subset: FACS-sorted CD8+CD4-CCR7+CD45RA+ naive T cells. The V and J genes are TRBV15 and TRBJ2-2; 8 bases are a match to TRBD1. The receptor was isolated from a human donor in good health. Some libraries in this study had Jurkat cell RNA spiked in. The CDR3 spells CATSRDRGRTGELFF. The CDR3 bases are TGTGCCACCAGCAGAGACAGGGGGCGCACCGGGGAGCTGTTTTTT.